This TCR beta chain was profiled in a study of blood T cell repertoires in COVID-19. Study information: Acute and convalescent COVID-19 specimens originated in the United States, Italy and Spain. From T cells, B-cell-depleted T cells, or PBMCs came the material, which was cDNA or gDNA.

As originally analysed: It was from reference gene primer amplification that nucleated cell counts were estimated. Generated by immunoSEQ multiplex PCR, the TCRdb table keeps only in-frame clones and is missing some. V, J and clone size reflect that table, while D and trimming were determined from the DNA. Of more than 200,000 clones in the sample, roughly 80% were seen once. Enrolled during active infection, Seattle patients were then followed longitudinally. With 5 bases removed from V and 4 bases from J, the gap between germline ends came to 14 bases. This CDR3 contains 14 residues. Per germline, CDR1 MGHDK and CDR2 SYGVNS.

The J gene is TRBJ1-2, the V gene TRBV25-1; D may be TRBD1 (5 bases). Sequenced: peripheral blood. The sequence was obtained from a woman older than 75 with COVID-19, enrolled during active disease. The CDR3 nucleotides are TGTGCCAGCAGTTCCCGGGACTCGGGCTATGGCTACACCTTC. Translated, it gives CASSSRDSGYGYTF.